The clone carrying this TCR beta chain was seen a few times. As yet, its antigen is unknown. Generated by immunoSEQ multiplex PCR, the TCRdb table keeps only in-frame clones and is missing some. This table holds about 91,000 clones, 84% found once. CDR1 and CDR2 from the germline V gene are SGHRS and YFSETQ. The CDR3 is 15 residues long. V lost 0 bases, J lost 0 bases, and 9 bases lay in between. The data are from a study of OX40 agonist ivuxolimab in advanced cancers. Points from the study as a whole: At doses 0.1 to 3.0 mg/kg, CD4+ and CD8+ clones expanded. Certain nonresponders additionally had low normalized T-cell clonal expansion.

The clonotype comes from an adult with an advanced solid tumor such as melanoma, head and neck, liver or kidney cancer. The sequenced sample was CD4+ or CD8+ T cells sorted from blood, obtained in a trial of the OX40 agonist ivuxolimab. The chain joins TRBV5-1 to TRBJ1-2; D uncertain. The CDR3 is CASSLGLATNYGYTF. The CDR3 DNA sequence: TGCGCCAGCAGCTTGGGGTTGGCGACTAACTATGGCTACACCTTC.